What follows are 23 T cell receptor beta chains derived from one specimen sequenced in a study of human T cells and chemical hapten exposure. For the library, individual cDNA molecules each received unique molecular identifiers. TCRdb ran MiXCR on the reads and lists one entry per CDR3 protein. The profile covers around 5,000 distinct CDR3 sequences, with around 51% appearing a single time and approximately 3.8% taken by the ten largest. This sample's treatment: therapeutic diphenylcyclopropenone sensitization with weekly scalp DPC. This specimen consisted of whole blood, obtained before DPC sensitization or 2, 6, or about 24 weeks after (not recorded which). The receptor source for this set is an adult with alopecia areata. Some clones in this sample may be carry-over from other donors' samples. This table probably holds off-target reads from a library built for another chain.

The chain employs TRBV29-1 and TRBJ2-6; D gene ambiguous. This CDR3 comprises 12 residues. Deletions cut 3 bases from V and 4 bases from J, with 4 bases between. CDR1 is SQVTM and CDR2 is ANQGSEA in the germline V gene. The CDR3 nucleotides are TGCAGCGTTGATTCCGGGGCCAACGTCCTGACTTTC. It encodes CSVDSGANVLTF.

This sequence joins TRBV29-1 and TRBJ2-5, with TRBD2 matching over 12 bases. Trimming removed 5 bases from V and 5 bases from J; junction bases left unmatched: 6. CDR1 and CDR2 (germline): SQVTM, ANQGSEA. The CDR3 runs to 14 residues. The CDR3 spells CSVQTSGSLETQYF. The CDR3 nucleotides are TGCAGCGTTCAGACTAGCGGGAGTCTGGAGACCCAGTACTTC.

Only a few counts were recorded for this clonotype. V and J are TRBV2 and TRBJ2-7, with a tentative D call TRBD2 (5 bases). Germline CDR1 reads SNHLY; CDR2 reads FYNNEI. Trimming removed 4 bases at V and 7 bases at J, with 20 bases between. The CDR3 runs 15 residues. The CDR3 sequence is CASSVLGLSFGEQYF. The CDR3 DNA sequence: TGTGCCAGCAGTGTTTTAGGACTCTCGTTTGGGGAGCAGTACTTC.

CDR3 nucleotide sequence: TGTGCCAGCAGTCCCGAGACGCTAGCGGGAGGAGGGACCGGGGAGCTGTTTTTT. Protein sequence: CASSPETLAGGGTGELFF. The gene calls are TRBV6-2 or TRBV6-3 and TRBJ2-2, with 11 bases that match TRBD2. Unmatched junction bases numbered 13, after V lost 5 bases and J lost 5 bases. Germline-derived CDR1 and CDR2 are MNHEY and SVGEGT. The CDR3 contains 18 residues.

The rearrangement links TRBV10-2 to TRBJ2-3, with 11 bases identical to TRBD2. The CDR3 is made up of 16 amino acids. The junction had 5 bases not matched to a gene; V was cut back by 6 bases and J by 0 bases. The germline V gene has CDR1 WSHSY and CDR2 SAAADI. The CDR3 DNA reads TGCGCCAGCAGGCCGGGACTAGCGGCTAGCACAGATACGCAGTATTTT. It specifies CASRPGLAASTDTQYF.

This chain connects TRBV10-3 to TRBJ2-7; the D is unclear. The CDR3 extends over 12 amino acids. Germline CDR1 and CDR2: ENHRY and SYGVKD. The V and J ends lost 6 bases and 0 bases respectively, with 6 bases between them. The CDR3 reads CAISLDSYEQYF. CDR3 DNA sequence: TGTGCCATCAGCCTTGACTCCTACGAGCAGTACTTC.

In its sample, this clonotype was seen once. The chain links TRBV20-1 to TRBJ2-7; D is unclear. This CDR3 has 16 residues. Trimming removed 0 bases at V and 0 bases at J, with 15 bases between. CDR1 is DFQATT, CDR2 SNEGSKA, per germline (reference sequence). The CDR3 DNA is TGCAGTGCTAGAGATCAAAACTTGGCCAGCTCCTACGAGCAGTACTTC. Translating it yields CSARDQNLASSYEQYF.

A few counts support this clonotype. The chain recombines TRBV29-1 with TRBJ2-2, with D possibly TRBD1 on 5 matching bases. V was clipped by 3 bases and J by 1 base, with 6 bases between them. CDR3 length: 13 residues. Germline V CDR1 and CDR2: SQVTM, ANQGSEA. CDR3 sequence (DNA): TGCAGCGTTGACAGGGAGAACACCGGGGAGCTGTTTTTT. It codes for CSVDRENTGELFF.

The chain combines TRBV25-1 with TRBJ2-7; D is unresolved. CDR3 length: 15 residues. V dropped 3 bases and J dropped 0 bases, with 12 bases sitting between them. The germline V gene has CDR1 MGHDK and CDR2 SYGVNS. In DNA, the CDR3 is TGTGCCAGCAGTGATGCCCGCGAGGCCTCCTACGAGCAGTACTTC. The encoded protein is CASSDAREASYEQYF.

The chain recombines TRBV20-1 with TRBJ2-3; 8 bases are a match to TRBD2. Per the germline V gene, CDR1 is DFQATT and CDR2 is SNEGSKA (reference sequence). Trimming at V came to 3 bases and at J to 0 bases, leaving 2 bases not matched to a gene. This CDR3 is 14 amino acids long. The CDR3 sequence is CSASASGSTDTQYF. The CDR3 region has the DNA TGCAGTGCTAGCGCTAGCGGGAGCACAGATACGCAGTATTTT.

The chain has TRBV11-3 and TRBJ2-7; D is perhaps TRBD1 or TRBD2 (5 bases each). CDR1 and CDR2 (germline): SGHNT, YENEEA. The CDR3 covers 14 residues. The ends were cut back, 5 bases at V and 2 bases at J, with 13 bases in the middle. In DNA form, the CDR3 reads TGTGCCAGCAGCCCTCCCGGGACCCCCTACGAGCAGTACTTC. Protein sequence: CASSPPGTPYEQYF.

This clonotype was observed a handful of times. J is TRBJ2-5 and V is TRBV5-1, with 7 nucleotides matching TRBD2. The germline V gene encodes CDR1 SGHRS and CDR2 YFSETQ. V lost 0 bases and J lost 1; bases outside the gene matches: 9. This CDR3 has 17 residues. CDR3 region: CASSLVGGLPPQETQYF. DNA for the CDR3: TGCGCCAGCAGCTTGGTGGGGGGACTACCACCCCAAGAGACCCAGTACTTC.

This clonotype showed up just once. V usage is TRBV7-3 and J usage is TRBJ2-5; 7 positions agree with TRBD1. The CDR3 is 13 residues long. After removal of 5 bases from V and 2 bases from J, the junction contained 2 bases not matched to a gene. CDR1 is SGHTA, CDR2 FQGTGA, per germline. The CDR3 loop is CASSRGQQETQYF. CDR3 DNA sequence: TGTGCCAGCAGCCGGGGACAGCAAGAGACCCAGTACTTC.

The chain uses TRBV4-1 and TRBJ2-4; perhaps TRBD1 as D (7 bases). CDR1 is MGHRA, CDR2 YSYEKL, per germline. Trimming cost V 4 bases and J 0 bases, with 22 bases left between them. CDR3 length equals 19 residues. The CDR3 nucleotides are TGCGCCAGCAGCCTCCTTCAGACAGGGTTGGGACTAGCCAAAAACATTCAGTACTTC. Translated: CASSLLQTGLGLAKNIQYF.

The V call is TRBV25-1, the J call TRBJ2-7; 7 bases are shared with TRBD1. From germline, CDR1 is MGHDK and CDR2 SYGVNS. J gave up 1 base and V 8 bases, and 5 bases lay outside the gene matches. The CDR3 has 13 amino acids. The CDR3 DNA follows: TGTGCCAGCTCCCGGGGACAGTCCTACGAGCAGTACTTC. Protein: CASSRGQSYEQYF.

This clonotype was seen a handful of times. The CDR3: CASSGGTGPYEQYF. The CDR3 DNA follows: TGTGCCAGCAGCGGGGGGACAGGGCCCTACGAGCAGTACTTC. This chain uses TRBV9 with TRBJ2-7; 9 bases align to TRBD1. The junction had 3 bases not matched to a gene; V was cut back by 3 bases and J by 2 bases. The CDR3 is 14 residues long. Germline CDR1 SGDLS, CDR2 YYNGEE.

This clonotype was counted a few times. This chain connects TRBV27 to TRBJ2-5; no firm D call. Trimming cost V 4 bases and J 0 bases, with 6 bases left between them. The CDR3 spans 13 residues. Per the germline V gene, CDR1 is MNHEY and CDR2 is SMNVEV (reference sequence). This chain's CDR3 is CASSSEYQETQYF. CDR3 sequence (DNA): TGTGCCAGCAGTTCGGAGTACCAAGAGACCCAGTACTTC.

The chain recombines TRBV10-3 with TRBJ2-1, with D uncertain. The V end was cut by 5 bases, the J end by 3 bases, with 14 bases between. The CDR3 length is 15 residues. Germline CDR1 ENHRY, CDR2 SYGVKD. The CDR3 sequence: CAISPPGSYYNEQFF. CDR3 nucleotides: TGTGCCATCAGTCCCCCCGGAAGCTACTACAATGAGCAGTTCTTC.

In its sample, this clonotype was seen a few times. The CDR3 protein is CASSSGEANVLTF. CDR3 nucleotide sequence: TGTGCCAGCAGCTCAGGGGAGGCCAACGTCCTGACTTTC. V gene TRBV7-3 combines with J gene TRBJ2-6, with D maybe TRBD1 (6 bases). V was cut by 4 bases and J by 6 bases, with 7 bases left in between. The CDR3 extends over 13 amino acids. The germline gives CDR1 SGHTA, CDR2 FQGTGA.

The chain recombines TRBV18 with TRBJ2-1; 7 bases line up with TRBD2. Per germline, CDR1 KGHSH and CDR2 LQKENI. The CDR3 runs 16 residues. The J segment lost 4 bases and the V segment lost 0 bases, leaving 6 bases of the junction unmatched. The CDR3 DNA follows: TGTGCCAGCTCACCACCGGGCAGGGAGGGATACAATGAGCAGTTCTTC. Translated: CASSPPGREGYNEQFF.

The CDR3 spells CASSPTSGSSYNEQFF. For the CDR3, the DNA is TGTGCCAGTAGTCCAACGAGCGGGAGCTCCTACAATGAGCAGTTCTTC. The V gene is TRBV19, the J gene TRBJ2-1; 8 positions match TRBD2. J gave up 0 bases and V 5 bases, and 6 bases lay outside the gene matches. The CDR3 is 16 amino acids. Germline V gene data show CDR1 as LNHDA and CDR2 as SQIVND (reference sequence). Full variable domain (rest looked up from reference TRBV19 and TRBJ2-1): DGGITQSPKYLFRKEGQNVTLSCEQNLNHDAMYWYRQDPGQGLRLIYYSQIVNDFQKGDIAEGYSVSREKKESFPLTVTSAQKNPTAFYLCASSPTSGSSYNEQFFGPGTRLTVL.

V is TRBV6-2 or TRBV6-3 and J is TRBJ1-1; D remains ambiguous. The CDR3 extends over 15 amino acids. Germline V gene lookup returns CDR1 MNHEY and CDR2 SVGEGT. V was shortened by 4 bases and J by 0 bases, with 12 bases between the two germline ends. This CDR3 reads CASSFGRIMNTEAFF. The CDR3 DNA reads TGTGCCAGCAGTTTTGGCAGAATCATGAACACTGAAGCTTTCTTT.

This clonotype was counted a few times. J is TRBJ2-7 and V is TRBV5-1, with 7 nucleotides matching TRBD1. V dropped 6 bases and J dropped 0; count of bases not matched to a gene: 3. The CDR3 covers 13 residues. Germline V CDR1 and CDR2: SGHRS, YFSETQ. The CDR3 bases are TGCGCCAGCAACCGGGACAGCTCCTACGAGCAGTACTTC. Protein product: CASNRDSSYEQYF.